This T cell receptor beta chain came from a study of identical twins. Overall study findings and caveats: Low generation-probability sequences were in excess among twin-shared out-of-frame alpha sequences. Beta out-of-frame sequences showed weaker excess twin sharing. Zero-insertion analyses were open to partial confounding by invariant MAIT and iNKT cells.

Turning to this clonotype: The antigen is undetermined.

TCRdb called the 5' RACE reads again in MiXCR, with one record for every CDR3 protein. The repertoire holds over 200,000 distinct CDR3 sequences, with roughly a tenth as singletons. All donors were healthy, and all were Caucasian. The CDR3 is 14 amino acids. The germline gives CDR1 SGDLS, CDR2 YYNGEE. V lost 0 bases and J 3 bases, leaving 7 bases between the germline ends. This TCR came from a woman aged 18-29 years in good health. The rearrangement links TRBV9 to TRBJ1-3; TRBD1 is a possible D gene (5 bases). Input material: memory (CD45RO+) T cells sorted from blood. This CDR3 is CASSVEDIGNTIYF. The CDR3 DNA follows: TGTGCCAGCAGCGTAGAGGACATTGGAAACACCATATATTTT.